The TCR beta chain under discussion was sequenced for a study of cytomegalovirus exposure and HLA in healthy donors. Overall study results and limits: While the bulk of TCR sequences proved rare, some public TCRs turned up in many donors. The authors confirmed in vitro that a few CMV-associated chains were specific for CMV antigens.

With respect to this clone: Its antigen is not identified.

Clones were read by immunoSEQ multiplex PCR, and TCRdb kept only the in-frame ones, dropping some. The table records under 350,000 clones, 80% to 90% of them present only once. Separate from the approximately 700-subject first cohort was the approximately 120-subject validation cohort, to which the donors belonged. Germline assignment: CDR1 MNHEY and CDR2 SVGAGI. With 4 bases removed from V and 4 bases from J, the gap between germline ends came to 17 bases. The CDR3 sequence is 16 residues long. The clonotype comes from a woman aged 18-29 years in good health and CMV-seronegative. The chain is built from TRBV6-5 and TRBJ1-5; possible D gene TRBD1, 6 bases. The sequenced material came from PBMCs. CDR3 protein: CASSSSPWGQNQPQHF. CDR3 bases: TGTGCCAGCAGTTCATCGCCTTGGGGACAAAATCAGCCCCAGCATTTT.